The clone carrying this T cell receptor (beta chain) was seen a handful of times. This entry is derived from a study of T-cell reconstitution after alpha-beta-depleted transplantation in children. J gave up 8 bases and V 1 base, and 16 bases lay outside the gene matches. This CDR3 is 18 amino acids long. Germline CDR1 reads MGHRA; CDR2 reads YSYEKL. The TCRbeta library was prepared with unique molecular identifiers. From the PCR reads, TCRdb called clonotypes with MiXCR, one entry per CDR3 protein. The repertoire holds some 120,000 distinct CDR3 sequences, roughly 9% seen once, with 24% in the top ten.

The V call is TRBV4-1, the J call TRBJ2-1; 8 bases are shared with TRBD1. The sequence derives from a girl under two years old who had a stem cell transplant for combined immunodeficiency, so the T cells may come from the graft donor. The source was PBMCs, mostly from graft donor cells, collected 180 days after TCRalphabeta/CD19-depleted stem cell transplant. CDR3 sequence reads: CASSQGDRGAFLYDEQFF. The DNA for the CDR3 is TGCGCCAGCAGCCAAGGCGACAGGGGCGCGTTTCTATACGATGAGCAGTTCTTC.